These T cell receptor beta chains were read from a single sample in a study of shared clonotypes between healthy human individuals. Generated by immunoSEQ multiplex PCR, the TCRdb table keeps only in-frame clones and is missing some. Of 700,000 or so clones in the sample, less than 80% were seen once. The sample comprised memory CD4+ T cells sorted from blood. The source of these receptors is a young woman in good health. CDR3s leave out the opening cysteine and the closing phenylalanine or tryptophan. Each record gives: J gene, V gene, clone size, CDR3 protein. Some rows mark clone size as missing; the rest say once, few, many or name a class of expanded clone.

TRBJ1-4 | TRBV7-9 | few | AGVYTGSANEKLF
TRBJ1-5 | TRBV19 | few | ASSSMRPTIQPQH
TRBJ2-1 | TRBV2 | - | ASMTGREQF
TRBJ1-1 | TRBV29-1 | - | SVDRGGTEAF
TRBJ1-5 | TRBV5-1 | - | ASSLSEQGKQPQH
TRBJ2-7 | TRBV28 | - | ASRSTGQGSGEQY
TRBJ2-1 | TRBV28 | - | HVVQFREGPSYNEQF
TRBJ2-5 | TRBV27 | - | ASSPGLRRTTQY
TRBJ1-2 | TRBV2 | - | ASSVDGGRVYT
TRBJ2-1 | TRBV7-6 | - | ASSAQTGPHEQF
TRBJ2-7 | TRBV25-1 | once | ASRGQGMNEQY
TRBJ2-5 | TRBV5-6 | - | ASSFGLAGQETQY
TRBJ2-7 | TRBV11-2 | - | ATKGGVPEQY
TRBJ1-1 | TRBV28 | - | ASSNHRQTGYAF
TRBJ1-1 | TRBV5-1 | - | ASSLGHEGNTEAF
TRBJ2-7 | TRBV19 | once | ASSPRLGEQY
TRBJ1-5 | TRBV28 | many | ASKVGSDQPQH
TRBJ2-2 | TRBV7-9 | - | ASSSRQEANTGELF
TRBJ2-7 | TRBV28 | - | ASSLASYEQY
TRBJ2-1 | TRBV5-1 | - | ASSLVPGGSYNEQF
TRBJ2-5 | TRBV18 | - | ASSPRRDIRGETQY
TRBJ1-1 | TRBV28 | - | ASSAIPPAPNTEAF
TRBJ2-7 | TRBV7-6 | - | ASSQETGPEY
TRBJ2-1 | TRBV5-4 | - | ASSLSAGAYNEQF
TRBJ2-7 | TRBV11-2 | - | ASSLEGAGTSGNEQY
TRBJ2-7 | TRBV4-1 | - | ASSQVDMGLAGTHEQY
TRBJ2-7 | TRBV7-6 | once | ASSRGTSGWQY
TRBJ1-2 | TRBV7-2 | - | ASSAGTGSFLDGYT
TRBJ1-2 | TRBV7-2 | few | ASSLAGGDGYT
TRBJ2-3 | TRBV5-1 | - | ASSPGTLTDTQY
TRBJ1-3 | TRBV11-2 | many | ASSVNTGNTIY
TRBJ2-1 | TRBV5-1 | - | ASSLFLAVYNEQF
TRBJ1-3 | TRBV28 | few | ASSPYLVLRGGNTIY
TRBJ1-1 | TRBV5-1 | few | ASSSDANTEAF
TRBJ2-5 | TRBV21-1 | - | ASGTGKKTQY
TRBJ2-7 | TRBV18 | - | ASSPPSGGSSYEQY
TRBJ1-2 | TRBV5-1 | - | ASSLGQEGSGYT
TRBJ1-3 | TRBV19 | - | ASSDEGNGNTIY
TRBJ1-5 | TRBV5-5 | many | ASSLQGSNQPQH
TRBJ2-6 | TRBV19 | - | ASSMAVRGSGANVLT
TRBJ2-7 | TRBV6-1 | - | ASSTVAGGPIEQY
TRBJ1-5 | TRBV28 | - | ASKRDRNQPQH
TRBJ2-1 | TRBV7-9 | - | ASSPTDRVPNEQF
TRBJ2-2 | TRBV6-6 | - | ASSYGGGSGTGELF
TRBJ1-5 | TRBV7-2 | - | ASSLVLYQPQH
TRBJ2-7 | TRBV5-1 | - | ASSLAKGPYEQY
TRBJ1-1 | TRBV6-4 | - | ASSVTQGTEAF
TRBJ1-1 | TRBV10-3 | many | AISDRGKTEAF
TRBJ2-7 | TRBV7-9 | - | ASSWGDRGYEQY
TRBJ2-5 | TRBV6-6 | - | ASSDGGHQETQY
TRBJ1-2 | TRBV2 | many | ASSENRAYGYT
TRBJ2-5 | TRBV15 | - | ATSRGATQETQY
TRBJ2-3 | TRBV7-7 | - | ASSPSLSGRPADTQY